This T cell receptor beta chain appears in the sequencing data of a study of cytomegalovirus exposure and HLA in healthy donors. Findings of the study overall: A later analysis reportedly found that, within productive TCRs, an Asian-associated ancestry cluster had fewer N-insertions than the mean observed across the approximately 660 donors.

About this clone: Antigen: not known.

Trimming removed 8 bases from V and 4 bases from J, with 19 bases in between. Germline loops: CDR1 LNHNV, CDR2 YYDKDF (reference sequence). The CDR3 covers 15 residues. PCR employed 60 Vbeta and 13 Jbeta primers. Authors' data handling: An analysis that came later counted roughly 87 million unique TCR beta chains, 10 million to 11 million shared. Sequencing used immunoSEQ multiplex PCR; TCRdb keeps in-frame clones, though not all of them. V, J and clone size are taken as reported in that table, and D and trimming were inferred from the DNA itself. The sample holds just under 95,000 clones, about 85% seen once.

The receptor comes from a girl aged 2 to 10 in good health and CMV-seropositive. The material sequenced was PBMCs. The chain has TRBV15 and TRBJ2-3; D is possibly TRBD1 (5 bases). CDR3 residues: CATGFPGLSPDTQYF. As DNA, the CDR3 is TGTGCCACCGGTTTTCCAGGGCTCAGCCCAGATACGCAGTATTTT.